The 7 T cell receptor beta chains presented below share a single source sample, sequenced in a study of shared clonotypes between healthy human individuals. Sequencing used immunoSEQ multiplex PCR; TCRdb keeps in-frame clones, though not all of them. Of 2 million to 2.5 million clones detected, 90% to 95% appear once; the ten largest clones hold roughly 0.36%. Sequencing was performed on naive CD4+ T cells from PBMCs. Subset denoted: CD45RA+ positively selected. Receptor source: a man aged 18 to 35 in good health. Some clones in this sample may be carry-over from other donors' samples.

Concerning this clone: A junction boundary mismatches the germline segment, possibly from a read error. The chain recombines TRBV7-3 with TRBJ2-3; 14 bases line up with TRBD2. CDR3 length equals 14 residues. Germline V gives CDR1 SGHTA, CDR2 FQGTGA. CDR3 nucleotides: TGTGCCAGCAGCGTAAAAAAGACTAGCGGGAGGGCCGGGTTT. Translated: CASSVKKTSGRAGF.

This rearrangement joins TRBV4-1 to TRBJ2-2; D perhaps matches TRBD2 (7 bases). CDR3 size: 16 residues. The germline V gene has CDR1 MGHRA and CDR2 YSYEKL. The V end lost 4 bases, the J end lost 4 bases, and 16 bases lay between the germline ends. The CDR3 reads CASSPMGGPGTGELFF. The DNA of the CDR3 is TGCGCCAGCAGCCCGATGGGGGGGCCTGGCACCGGGGAGCTGTTTTTT.

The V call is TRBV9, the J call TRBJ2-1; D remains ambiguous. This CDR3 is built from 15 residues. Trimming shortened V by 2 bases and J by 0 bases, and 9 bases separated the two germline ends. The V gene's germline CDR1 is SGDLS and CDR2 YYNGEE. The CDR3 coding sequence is TGTGCCAGCAGCGTGGGCATAAGCTCCTACAATGAGCAGTTCTTC. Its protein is CASSVGISSYNEQFF. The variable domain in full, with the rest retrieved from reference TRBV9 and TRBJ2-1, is DSGVTQTPKHLITATGQRVTLRCSPRSGDLSVYWYQQSLDQGLQFLIQYYNGEERAKGNILERFSAQQFPDLHSELNLSSLELGDSALYFCASSVGISSYNEQFFGPGTRLTVL.

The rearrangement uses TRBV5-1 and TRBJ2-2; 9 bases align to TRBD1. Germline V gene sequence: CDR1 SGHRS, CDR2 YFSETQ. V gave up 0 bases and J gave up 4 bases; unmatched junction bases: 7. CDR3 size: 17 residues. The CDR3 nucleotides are TGCGCCAGCAGCTTGGATGGACAGGGGAGTCGCACCGGGGAGCTGTTTTTT. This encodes CASSLDGQGSRTGELFF.

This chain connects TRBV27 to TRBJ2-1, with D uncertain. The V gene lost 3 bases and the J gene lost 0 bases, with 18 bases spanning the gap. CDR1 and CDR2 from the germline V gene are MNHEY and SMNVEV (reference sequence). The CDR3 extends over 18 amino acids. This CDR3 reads CASSFGFLGARSYNEQFF. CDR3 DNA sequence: TGTGCCAGCAGTTTTGGATTTCTGGGCGCCCGCTCCTACAATGAGCAGTTCTTC.

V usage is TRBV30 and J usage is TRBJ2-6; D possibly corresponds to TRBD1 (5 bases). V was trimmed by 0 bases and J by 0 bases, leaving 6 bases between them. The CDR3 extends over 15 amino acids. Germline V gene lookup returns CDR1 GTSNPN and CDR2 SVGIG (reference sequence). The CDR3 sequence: CAWSVGLSGANVLTF. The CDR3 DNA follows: TGTGCCTGGAGTGTGGGGCTCTCTGGGGCCAACGTCCTGACTTTC.

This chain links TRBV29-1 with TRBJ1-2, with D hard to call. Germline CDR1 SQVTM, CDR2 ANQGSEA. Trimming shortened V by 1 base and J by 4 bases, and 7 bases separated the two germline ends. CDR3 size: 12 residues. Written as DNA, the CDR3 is TGCAGCGTTGAAGTTGGTTTCTATGGCTACACCTTC. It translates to CSVEVGFYGYTF.